The T cell receptor beta chain described here comes from a study of T cell repertoires in cytomegalovirus infection. Across the whole study: Matching HLA type and CMV infection were both indicated by public TCR beta signatures. The study's findings and limits: HLA-C-restricted, CMV-specific TCR beta clonotypes were dominant ex vivo.

TCRdb recomputed calls from the reads with MiXCR, one row per CDR3 protein. Here the sample spans approximately 250,000 distinct CDR3 sequences, 10% to 15% being singletons. Looked up from germline, CDR1 is SGHTA and CDR2 is FQGNSA. The CDR3 is 17 residues long. Trimming pared 2 bases from V and 3 bases from J, leaving 20 bases between. This clonotype appeared many times. The antigen is unknown. This receptor was obtained from a human donor in good health (CMV status not recorded). Some clones in this sample may be carry-over from other donors' samples. The chain couples TRBV7-2 to TRBJ2-7; D could derive from TRBD1 or TRBD2 (5 bases each). Sequenced material: PBMCs. The CDR3 loop is CASSLRAGTYNFYEQYF. DNA of the CDR3: TGTGCCAGCAGCTTAAGGGCAGGGACCTACAACTTCTACGAGCAGTACTTC.